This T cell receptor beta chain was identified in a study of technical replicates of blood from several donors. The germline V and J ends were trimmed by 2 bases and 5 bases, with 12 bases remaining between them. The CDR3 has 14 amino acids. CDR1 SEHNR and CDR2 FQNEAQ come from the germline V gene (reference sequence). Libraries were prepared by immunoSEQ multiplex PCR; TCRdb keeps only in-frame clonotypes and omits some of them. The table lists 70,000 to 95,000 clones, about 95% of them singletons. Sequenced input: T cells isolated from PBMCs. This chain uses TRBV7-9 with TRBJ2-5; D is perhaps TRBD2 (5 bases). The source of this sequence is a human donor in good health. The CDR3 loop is CASSLSGGPETQYF. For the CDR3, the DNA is TGTGCCAGCAGCTTATCCGGCGGGCCCGAGACCCAGTACTTC.